A single sample gave rise to the 7 T cell receptor beta chains below, sequenced in a study of T cell changes during pregnancy in multiple sclerosis. The repertoire was sequenced with immunoSEQ multiplex PCR; TCRdb's copy has only in-frame clones and lacks some. This table holds tens of thousands of clones, just under 95% found once. The sample here was peripheral blood, taken in the third trimester of pregnancy. The receptors shown here come from a female donor with multiple sclerosis, enrolled in a pregnancy study.

The V call is TRBV18, the J call TRBJ1-1; D gene unclear. Germline CDR1 and CDR2: KGHSH and LQKENI. With 3 bases removed from V and 6 bases from J, the gap between germline ends came to 17 bases. This CDR3 spans 15 amino acids. The CDR3 spells CASSPVAASLPEAFF. The CDR3 DNA reads TGTGCCAGCTCACCGGTGGCTGCCTCTCTTCCTGAAGCTTTCTTT.

The chain links TRBV11-2 to TRBJ1-1; no firm D call. V lost 4 bases to trimming and J lost 4 bases, with 4 bases between them. The germline CDR1 and CDR2 sequences are SGHAT and FQNNGV. The length of the CDR3 is 11 residues. CDR3 DNA sequence: TGTGCCAGCAGCTCCATCACTGAAGCTTTCTTT. This sequence encodes CASSSITEAFF.

This sequence joins TRBV27 and TRBJ2-2; D is uncertain. The CDR3 has 14 residues. V lost 7 bases, J lost 0 bases, and 9 bases lay in between. CDR1 is MNHEY, CDR2 SMNVEV, per germline (reference sequence). Here the CDR3 DNA reads TGTGCCAGCATTTCTCGAGCGAACACCGGGGAGCTGTTTTTT. This translates into CASISRANTGELFF.

This chain connects TRBV15 to TRBJ1-2; 8 bases align to TRBD1. After removal of 4 bases from V and 7 bases from J, the junction contained 11 bases not matched to a gene. Germline V lookup: CDR1 LNHNV, CDR2 YYDKDF (reference sequence). This CDR3 has 15 residues. CDR3 sequence reads: CATSKTPGQDLGYTF. The CDR3, as DNA: TGTGCCACCAGCAAGACGCCGGGACAGGATCTTGGCTACACCTTC.

The chain recombines TRBV10-2 with TRBJ1-2, with D uncertain. CDR3 length: 15 amino acids. Germline values: CDR1 WSHSY, CDR2 SAAADI. V lost 2 bases to trimming and J lost 1 base, with 11 bases between them. The CDR3 region is CASSEIGRLNYGYTF. In DNA, the CDR3 is TGCGCCAGCAGTGAGATTGGCAGACTTAACTATGGCTACACCTTC.

This chain connects TRBV19 to TRBJ2-3; 9 positions match TRBD2. CDR1 LNHDA and CDR2 SQIVND come from the germline V gene (reference sequence). Germline trimming cut 10 bases from V and 3 bases from J; bases unmatched to any gene: 11. The CDR3 has 15 residues. The CDR3: CATVKVAGGTDTQYF. CDR3 DNA sequence: TGTGCCACCGTTAAGGTTGCGGGAGGGACAGATACGCAGTATTTT.

CDR3 amino acids: CASSLSRLRNFNEQFF. CDR3 sequence (DNA): TGTGCCAGCAGCTTGTCACGACTCCGGAATTTTAATGAGCAGTTCTTC. This rearrangement joins TRBV5-6 to TRBJ2-1; D call uncertain. Per the germline V gene, CDR1 is SGHDT and CDR2 is YYEEEE. The CDR3 loop spans 16 amino acids. Trimming left V 1 base short and J 7 bases short, with 18 bases between.